This T cell receptor beta chain was sequenced in a study of cytomegalovirus exposure and HLA in healthy donors. This clone was seen just once. Use of 60 Vbeta and 13 Jbeta primers characterized the PCR. The data were produced by immunoSEQ multiplex PCR, yet TCRdb's version contains in-frame clones alone and is incomplete. The sample carries about 210,000 clones, about 85% recorded once. Sequencing input: PBMCs. The clonotype was recovered from a woman aged 45-60 years in good health and CMV-seropositive.

CDR3 sequence (DNA): TGTGCCAGCATAAAGAGGGGGGGGCAAGAGACCCAGTACTTC. This sequence encodes CASIKRGGQETQYF. The chain recombines TRBV5-7 with TRBJ2-5; TRBD2 might be the D (7 bases). TRBV5-7 is known as an ORF, though its function is uncertain. The CDR3 contains 14 residues. The V gene lost 6 bases and the J gene lost 2 bases, with 14 bases spanning the gap.